The next 9 T cell receptor beta chains were all read from a single sample in a study of blood T cells in healthy people across ages. Together with a sample-barcoded 5' primer, a J-beta primer mix was included in a second PCR lasting about 7 to 11 cycles. Each CDR3 protein gets one entry after TCRdb re-called the 5' RACE reads with MiXCR. This sample has around 790,000 distinct CDR3 sequences; 44% occur once, and the top ten carry roughly 19%. The sequenced sample consisted of blood. These TCRs come from a man between 60 and 70 years old in good health.

J is TRBJ2-1 and V is TRBV24-1; D is uncertain. The CDR3 spans 12 residues. Germline V gene lookup returns CDR1 KGHDR and CDR2 SFDVKD. V lost 4 bases and J 4 bases, leaving 4 bases between the germline ends. CDR3 residues: CATSETYNEQFF. The CDR3 DNA reads TGTGCCACCAGTGAAACGTACAATGAGCAGTTCTTC.

A few counts support this clonotype. A much more abundant neighbour one base away suggests this may be a read error. This sequence joins TRBV24-1 and TRBJ2-3; D uncertain. Trimming pared 7 bases from V and 1 base from J, leaving 11 bases between. Germline CDR1 KGHDR, CDR2 SFDVKD. CDR3 length: 14 amino acids. CDR3 amino acids: CATRFGAGTDTQYF. In DNA, the CDR3 is TGTGCCACCAGGTTCGGTGCCGGCACAGATACGCAGTATTTT.

The chain links TRBV7-2 to TRBJ2-4; D is unclear. The CDR3 totals 12 residues. V shed 5 bases and J shed 13 bases, with 15 bases lying between them. Per the germline V gene, CDR1 is SGHTA and CDR2 is FQGNSA. The CDR3 sequence is CASSRPAAEQYF. In DNA form, the CDR3 reads TGTGCCAGCAGCAGACCGGCCGCGGAGCAGTACTTC.

This clonotype showed up just a few times. The chain couples TRBV6-6 to TRBJ1-6, with a possible D match to TRBD1 (5 bases). The CDR3 has 15 residues. CDR1 and CDR2 (germline): MNHNY, SVGAGI (reference sequence). The V gene lost 0 bases and the J gene lost 11 bases, with 14 bases spanning the gap. Written as DNA, the CDR3 is TGTGCCAGCAGTTACTCAGAGGGGTTCCCTCCACCCCTCCACTTT. Translation gives CASSYSEGFPPPLHF.

This clonotype has more than one count but fewer than ten. V usage is TRBV14 and J usage is TRBJ1-1; D gene unclear. The V end lost 4 bases, the J end lost 5 bases, and 14 bases lay between the germline ends. There are 14 residues in the CDR3. Germline loops: CDR1 SGHDN, CDR2 FVKESK. Here the CDR3 reads CASSRMDRDTEAFF. As DNA, the CDR3 is TGTGCCAGCAGCCGCATGGACCGAGATACTGAAGCTTTCTTT.

The rearrangement links TRBV30 to TRBJ2-1; 9 nucleotides agree with TRBD1. In germline, CDR1 is GTSNPN, CDR2 SVGIG (reference sequence). Trimming cost V 4 bases and J 3 bases; bases outside gene matches: 10. The CDR3 extends over 16 amino acids. The CDR3 sequence: CAWTPWDRVSYNEQFF. The CDR3 coding sequence is TGTGCCTGGACTCCATGGGACAGGGTTAGCTACAATGAGCAGTTCTTC.

This clonotype was seen only a few times. This rearrangement joins TRBV2 to TRBJ2-3; a weak D match, TRBD2 (7 bases). Germline CDR1 is SNHLY and CDR2 is FYNNEI. This CDR3 comprises 14 residues. Trimming stripped 7 bases from V and 2 bases from J, with 13 bases between. The CDR3 reads CASIWGGPTDTQYF. The CDR3 DNA reads as TGTGCCAGCATTTGGGGGGGGCCCACAGATACGCAGTATTTT.

This clonotype has just one count. The V and J genes are TRBV7-6 and TRBJ1-5, with TRBD1 identical over 7 bases. Losses at the gene ends were 1 base for V and 6 bases for J; bases not matched to a gene: 6. The CDR3 contains 15 residues. CDR1 SGHVS and CDR2 FNYEAQ come from the germline V gene. The CDR3 DNA follows: TGTGCCAGCAGCTTAGAGACAGGGAGGTCTCAGCCCCAGCATTTT. Residues: CASSLETGRSQPQHF.

This chain uses TRBV28 with TRBJ2-1; TRBD1 matches 8 bases. The end of the DNA aligns better with TRBJ2-7, so the J call may be wrong. The CDR3 is 15 amino acids. Germline V lookup: CDR1 MDHEN, CDR2 SYDVKM. CDR3 residues: CASTTYGQGNNEQYF. The CDR3 DNA sequence: TGTGCCAGCACTACATATGGACAGGGTAACAATGAGCAGTACTTC.